The source of this T cell receptor beta chain is a study of blood T cell repertoires in COVID-19. Sequencing was performed with immunoSEQ multiplex PCR; in TCRdb, only in-frame clones are kept and a portion is missing. The sample holds roughly 240,000 clones; around four fifths are singletons and the top ten take approximately 3.8%. The CDR3 is made up of 13 amino acids. The V gene lost 4 bases and the J gene lost 5 bases, with 11 bases spanning the gap. CDR1 is LNHNV and CDR2 is YYDKDF in the germline V gene (reference sequence). The clonotype was recovered from a middle-aged woman who had been exposed to COVID-19. Sequencing used PBMCs or T cells enriched from blood (not recorded which). This chain links TRBV15 with TRBJ2-5, with D possibly TRBD2 on 5 matching bases. CDR3 in amino acids: CATSTRRGETQYF. CDR3 nucleotides: TGTGCCACCAGCACCCGGCGCGGGGAGACCCAGTACTTC.